The clone carrying this TCR beta chain was observed at least ten times. What it binds is not known. V gave up 3 bases and J gave up 1 base; unmatched junction bases: 4. Germline V gives CDR1 LGHNA, CDR2 YSLEER. CDR3 length: 16 residues. The sample comes from a study of T-cell memory formation after mild COVID-19. TCRdb independently ran MiXCR on the 5' RACE reads; one entry per CDR3 protein. The data hold fewer than 250,000 distinct CDR3 sequences, with over 9.5% observed a single time. Study-wide points: Contracting clones from day 15 to 85 showed balanced CD4/CD8; later expanders favored CD4+.

The chain recombines TRBV4-3 with TRBJ2-4; 9 nucleotides align to TRBD1. Sequenced: PBMCs or a T cell subset sorted from them (not recorded which). This sequence was found in a man between 18 and 35 years old who had mild COVID-19 (a few samples of this study predate the infection). Cell type and time point are not known. The CDR3 loop reads CASSQHRGLAKNIQYF. CDR3 coding DNA: TGCGCCAGCAGCCAGCACAGGGGGCTCGCCAAAAACATTCAGTACTTC.